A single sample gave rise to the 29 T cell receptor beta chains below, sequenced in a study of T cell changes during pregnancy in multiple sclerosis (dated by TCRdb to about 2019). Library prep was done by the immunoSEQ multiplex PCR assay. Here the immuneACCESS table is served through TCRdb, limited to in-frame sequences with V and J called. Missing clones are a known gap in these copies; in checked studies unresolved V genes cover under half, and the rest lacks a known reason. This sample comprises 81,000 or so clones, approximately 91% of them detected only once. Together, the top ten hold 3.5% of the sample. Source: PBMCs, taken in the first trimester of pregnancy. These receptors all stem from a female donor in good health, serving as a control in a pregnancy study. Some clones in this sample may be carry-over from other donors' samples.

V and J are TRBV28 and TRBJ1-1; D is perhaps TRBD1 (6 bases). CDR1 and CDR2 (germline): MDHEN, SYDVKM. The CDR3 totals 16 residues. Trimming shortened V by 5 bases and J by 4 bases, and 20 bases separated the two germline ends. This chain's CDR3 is CASSPPAGADRTEAFF. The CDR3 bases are TGTGCCAGCAGTCCCCCTGCGGGGGCCGACCGCACTGAAGCTTTCTTT.

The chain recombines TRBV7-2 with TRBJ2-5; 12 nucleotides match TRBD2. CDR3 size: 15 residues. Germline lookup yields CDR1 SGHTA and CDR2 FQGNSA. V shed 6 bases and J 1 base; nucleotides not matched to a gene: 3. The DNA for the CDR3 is TGTGCCAGCAGACGGACTAGCGGGGTCCAAGAGACCCAGTACTTC. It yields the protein CASRRTSGVQETQYF.

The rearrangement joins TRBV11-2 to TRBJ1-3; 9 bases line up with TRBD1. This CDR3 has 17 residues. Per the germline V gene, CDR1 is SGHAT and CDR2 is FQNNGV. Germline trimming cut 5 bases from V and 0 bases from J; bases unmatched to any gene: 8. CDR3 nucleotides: TGTGCCAGCAGCCAGGGGACAGGGTTTCTCTCTGGAAACACCATATATTTT. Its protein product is CASSQGTGFLSGNTIYF.

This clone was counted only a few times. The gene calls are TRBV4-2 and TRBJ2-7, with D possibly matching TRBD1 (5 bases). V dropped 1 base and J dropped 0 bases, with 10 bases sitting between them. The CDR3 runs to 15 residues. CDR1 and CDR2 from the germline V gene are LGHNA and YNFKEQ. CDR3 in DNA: TGTGCCAGCAGCCAAGGCCAGGGTAGCTCCTACGAGCAGTACTTC. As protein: CASSQGQGSSYEQYF.

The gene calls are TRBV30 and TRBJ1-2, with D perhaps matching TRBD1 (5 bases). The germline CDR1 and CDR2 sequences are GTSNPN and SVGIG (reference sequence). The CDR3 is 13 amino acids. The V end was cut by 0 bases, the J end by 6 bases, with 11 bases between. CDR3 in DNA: TGTGCCTGGAGTGTAGGTCGCAGGGATGGCTACACCTTC. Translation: CAWSVGRRDGYTF.

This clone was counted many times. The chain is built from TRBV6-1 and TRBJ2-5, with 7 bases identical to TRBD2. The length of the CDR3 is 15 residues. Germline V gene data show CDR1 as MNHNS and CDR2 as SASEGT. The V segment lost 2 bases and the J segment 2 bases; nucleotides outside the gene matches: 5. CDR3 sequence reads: CASSELSGGQETQYF. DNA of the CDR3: TGTGCCAGCAGTGAACTCTCCGGGGGGCAAGAGACCCAGTACTTC.

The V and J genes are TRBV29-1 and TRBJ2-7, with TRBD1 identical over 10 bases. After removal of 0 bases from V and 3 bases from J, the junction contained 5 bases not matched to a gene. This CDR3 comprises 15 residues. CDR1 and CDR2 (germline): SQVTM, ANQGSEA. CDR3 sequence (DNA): TGCAGCGTTGAAGATCTTGGGACAGGGGACTACGAGCAGTACTTC. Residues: CSVEDLGTGDYEQYF.

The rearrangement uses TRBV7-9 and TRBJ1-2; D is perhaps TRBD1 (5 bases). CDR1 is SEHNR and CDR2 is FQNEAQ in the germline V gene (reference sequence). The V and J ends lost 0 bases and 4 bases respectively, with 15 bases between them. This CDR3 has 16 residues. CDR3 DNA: TGTGCCAGCAGCTTAGCCCTCGGACAAGCCGCCTATGGCTACACCTTC. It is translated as CASSLALGQAAYGYTF.

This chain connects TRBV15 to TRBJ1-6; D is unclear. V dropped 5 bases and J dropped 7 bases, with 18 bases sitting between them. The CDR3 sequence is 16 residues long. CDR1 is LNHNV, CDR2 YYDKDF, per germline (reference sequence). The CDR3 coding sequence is TGTGCCACCAGCCCGGTCCCCACAGTGATGAATTCACCCCTCCACTTT. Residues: CATSPVPTVMNSPLHF.

The CDR3 here is CASSLRRDRSYEQYF. The DNA for the CDR3 is TGTGCCAGCAGCCTGAGGCGCGACAGATCCTACGAGCAGTACTTC. This rearrangement joins TRBV7-8 to TRBJ2-7; TRBD1 might be the D (5 bases). The CDR3 consists of 15 residues. Per the germline V gene, CDR1 is SGHVS and CDR2 is FQNEAQ. Trimming left V 5 bases short and J 1 base short, with 15 bases between.

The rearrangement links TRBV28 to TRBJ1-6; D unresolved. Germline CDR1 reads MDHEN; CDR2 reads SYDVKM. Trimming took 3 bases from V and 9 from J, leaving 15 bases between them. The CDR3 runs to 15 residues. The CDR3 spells CASSFQQRESSPLHF. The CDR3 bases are TGTGCCAGCAGTTTTCAGCAGCGGGAGAGTTCACCCCTCCACTTT.

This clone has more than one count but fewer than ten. The CDR3 here is CASSEGTGKDEQFF. The CDR3 DNA is TGTGCCAGCAGTGAAGGGACAGGCAAGGATGAGCAGTTCTTC. The rearrangement links TRBV2 to TRBJ2-1; TRBD1 aligns across 7 bases. Germline V lookup: CDR1 SNHLY, CDR2 FYNNEI. The V and J ends lost 1 base and 8 bases, in that order; junction bases with no gene match: 5. This CDR3 is 14 amino acids long.

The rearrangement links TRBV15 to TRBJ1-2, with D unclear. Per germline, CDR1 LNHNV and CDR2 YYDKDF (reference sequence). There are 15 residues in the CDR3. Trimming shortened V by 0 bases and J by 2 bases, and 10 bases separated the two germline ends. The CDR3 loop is CATSRDPGLNYGYTF. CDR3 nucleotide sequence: TGTGCCACCAGCAGAGACCCAGGACTGAACTATGGCTACACCTTC. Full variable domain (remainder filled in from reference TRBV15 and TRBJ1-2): DAMVIQNPRYQVTQFGKPVTLSCSQTLNHNVMYWYQQKSSQAPKLLFHYYDKDFNNEADTPDNFQSRRPNTSFCFLDIRSPGLGDTAMYLCATSRDPGLNYGYTFGSGTRLTVV.

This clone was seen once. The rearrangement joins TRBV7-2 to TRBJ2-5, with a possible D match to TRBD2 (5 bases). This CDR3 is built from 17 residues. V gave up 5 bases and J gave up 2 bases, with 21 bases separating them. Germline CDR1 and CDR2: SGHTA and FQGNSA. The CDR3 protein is CASSPKGLGRTQETQYF. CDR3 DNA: TGTGCCAGCAGCCCTAAGGGCCTCGGGCGGACTCAAGAGACCCAGTACTTC.

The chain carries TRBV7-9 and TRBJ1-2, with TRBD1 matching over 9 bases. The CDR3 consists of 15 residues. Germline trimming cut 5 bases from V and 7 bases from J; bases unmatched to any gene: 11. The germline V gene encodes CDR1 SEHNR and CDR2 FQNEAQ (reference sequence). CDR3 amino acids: CASSAADRGTSGYTF. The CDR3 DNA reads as TGTGCCAGCAGCGCCGCGGACAGGGGAACTAGTGGCTACACCTTC.

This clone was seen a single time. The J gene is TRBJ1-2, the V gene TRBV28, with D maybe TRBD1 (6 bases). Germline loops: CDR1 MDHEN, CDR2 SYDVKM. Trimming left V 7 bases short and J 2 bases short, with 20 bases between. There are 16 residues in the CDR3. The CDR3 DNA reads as TGTGCCAGCACCTTTGGGGCGAGGGGACAAAACTATGGCTACACCTTC. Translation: CASTFGARGQNYGYTF.

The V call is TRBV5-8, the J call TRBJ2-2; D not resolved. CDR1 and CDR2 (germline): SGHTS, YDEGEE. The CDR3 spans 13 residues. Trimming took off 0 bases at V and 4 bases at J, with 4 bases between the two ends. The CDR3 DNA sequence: TGTGCCAGCAGCTTGGCGAGCACCGGGGAGCTGTTTTTT. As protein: CASSLASTGELFF.

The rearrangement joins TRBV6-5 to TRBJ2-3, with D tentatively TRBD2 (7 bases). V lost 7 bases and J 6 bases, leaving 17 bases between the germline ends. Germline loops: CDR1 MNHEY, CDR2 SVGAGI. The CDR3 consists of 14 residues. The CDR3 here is CASMRGPAEDTQYF. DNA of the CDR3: TGTGCCAGCATGCGGGGGCCCGCTGAGGATACGCAGTATTTT.

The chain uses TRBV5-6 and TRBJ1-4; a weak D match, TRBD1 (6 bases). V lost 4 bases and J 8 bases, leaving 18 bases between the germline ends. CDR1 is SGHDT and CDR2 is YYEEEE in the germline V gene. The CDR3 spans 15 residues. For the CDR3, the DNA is TGTGCCAGCAGCGGCACAGGGCTAGTGCGGGAAAAACTGTTTTTT. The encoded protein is CASSGTGLVREKLFF.

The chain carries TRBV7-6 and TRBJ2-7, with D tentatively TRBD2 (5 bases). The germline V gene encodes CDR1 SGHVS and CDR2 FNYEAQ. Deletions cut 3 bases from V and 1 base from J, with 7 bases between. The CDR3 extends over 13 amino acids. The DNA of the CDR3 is TGTGCCAGCAGCTTCGAGGGATCCTACGAGCAGTACTTC. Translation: CASSFEGSYEQYF.

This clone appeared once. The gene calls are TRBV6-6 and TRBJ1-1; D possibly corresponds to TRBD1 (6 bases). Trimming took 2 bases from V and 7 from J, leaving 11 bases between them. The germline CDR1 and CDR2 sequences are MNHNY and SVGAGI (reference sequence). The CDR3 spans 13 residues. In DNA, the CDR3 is TGTGCCAGCAGTTACCCTGGGGGCGGTGAAGCTTTCTTT. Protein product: CASSYPGGGEAFF.

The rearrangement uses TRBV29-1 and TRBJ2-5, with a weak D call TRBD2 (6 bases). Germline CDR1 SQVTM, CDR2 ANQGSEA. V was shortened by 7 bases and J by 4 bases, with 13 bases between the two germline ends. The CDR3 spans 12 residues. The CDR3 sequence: CSGRRERETQYF. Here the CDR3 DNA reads TGCAGCGGGAGGAGGGAACGAGAGACCCAGTACTTC.

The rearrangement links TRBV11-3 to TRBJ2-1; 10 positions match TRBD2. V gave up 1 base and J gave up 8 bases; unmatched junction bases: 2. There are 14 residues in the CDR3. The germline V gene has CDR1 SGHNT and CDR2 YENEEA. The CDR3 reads CASSLVGTSDEQFF. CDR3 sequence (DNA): TGTGCCAGCAGCTTAGTAGGGACTAGCGATGAGCAGTTCTTC. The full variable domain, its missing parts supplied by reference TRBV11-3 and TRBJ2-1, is EAGVVQSPRYKIIEKKQPVAFWCNPISGHNTLYWYLQNLGQGPELLIRYENEEAVDDSQLPKDRFSAERLKGVDSTLKIQPAELGDSAVYLCASSLVGTSDEQFFGPGTRLTVL.

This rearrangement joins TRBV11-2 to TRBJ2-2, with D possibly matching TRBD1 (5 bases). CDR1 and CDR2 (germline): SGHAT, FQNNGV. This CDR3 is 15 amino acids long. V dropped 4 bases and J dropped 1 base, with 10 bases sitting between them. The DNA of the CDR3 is TGTGCCAGCAGCTATCTTACAGGGAACACCGGGGAGCTGTTTTTT. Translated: CASSYLTGNTGELFF. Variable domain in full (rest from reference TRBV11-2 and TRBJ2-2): EAGVAQSPRYKIIEKRQSVAFWCNPISGHATLYWYQQILGQGPKLLIQFQNNGVVDDSQLPKDRFSAERLKGVDSTLKIQPAKLEDSAVYLCASSYLTGNTGELFFGEGSRLTVL.

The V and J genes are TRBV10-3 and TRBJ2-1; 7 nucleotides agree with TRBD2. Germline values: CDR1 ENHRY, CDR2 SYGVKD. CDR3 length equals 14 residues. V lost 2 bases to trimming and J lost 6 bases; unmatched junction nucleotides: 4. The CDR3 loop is CAISEASGINEQFF. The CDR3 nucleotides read TGTGCCATCAGTGAGGCTAGCGGAATCAATGAGCAGTTCTTC.

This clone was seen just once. Here the CDR3 reads CASSQTGLAGENEQFF. Written as DNA, the CDR3 is TGCGCCAGCAGCCAAACGGGACTAGCAGGTGAGAATGAGCAGTTCTTC. This chain joins TRBV4-1 and TRBJ2-1; 9 bases align to TRBD2. There are 16 residues in the CDR3. Per the germline V gene, CDR1 is MGHRA and CDR2 is YSYEKL. The J segment lost 7 bases and the V segment lost 2 bases, leaving 9 bases of the junction unmatched.

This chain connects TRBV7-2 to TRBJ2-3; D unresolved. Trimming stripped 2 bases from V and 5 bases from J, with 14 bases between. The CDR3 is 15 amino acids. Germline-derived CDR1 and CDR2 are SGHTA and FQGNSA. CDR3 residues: CASSLLGLGRDTQYF. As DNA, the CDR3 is TGTGCCAGCAGCTTATTAGGTTTGGGCCGAGATACGCAGTATTTT.

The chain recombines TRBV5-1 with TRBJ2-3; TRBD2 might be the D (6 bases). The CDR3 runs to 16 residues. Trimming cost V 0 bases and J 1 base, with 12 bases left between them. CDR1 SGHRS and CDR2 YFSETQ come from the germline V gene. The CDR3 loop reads CASSLGVGGGTDTQYF. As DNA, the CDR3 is TGCGCCAGCAGCTTGGGAGTTGGCGGGGGCACAGATACGCAGTATTTT.

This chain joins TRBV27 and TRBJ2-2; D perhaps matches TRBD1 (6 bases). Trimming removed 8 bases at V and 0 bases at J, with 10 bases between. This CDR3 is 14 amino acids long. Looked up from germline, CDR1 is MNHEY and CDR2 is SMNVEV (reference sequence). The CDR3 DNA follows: TGTGCCAGCCGGACAGCCCCGAACACCGGGGAGCTGTTTTTT. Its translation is CASRTAPNTGELFF.